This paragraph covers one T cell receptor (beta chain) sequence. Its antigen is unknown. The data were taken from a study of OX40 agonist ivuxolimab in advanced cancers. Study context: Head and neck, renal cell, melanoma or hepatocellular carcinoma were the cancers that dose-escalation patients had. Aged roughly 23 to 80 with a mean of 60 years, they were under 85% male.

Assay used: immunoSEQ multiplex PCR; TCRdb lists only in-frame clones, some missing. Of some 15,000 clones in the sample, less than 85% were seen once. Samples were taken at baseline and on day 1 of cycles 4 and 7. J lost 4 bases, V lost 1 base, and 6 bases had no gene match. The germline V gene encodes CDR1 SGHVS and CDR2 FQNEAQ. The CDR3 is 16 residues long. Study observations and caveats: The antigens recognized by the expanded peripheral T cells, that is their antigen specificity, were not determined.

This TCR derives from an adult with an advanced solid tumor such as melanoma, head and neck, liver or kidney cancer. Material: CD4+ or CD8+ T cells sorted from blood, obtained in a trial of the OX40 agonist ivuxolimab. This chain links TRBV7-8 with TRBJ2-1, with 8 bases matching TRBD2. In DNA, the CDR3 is TGTGCCAGCAGCTTAGACATTACTAGCGGTTACAATGAGCAGTTCTTC. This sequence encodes CASSLDITSGYNEQFF.